The next 25 T cell receptor beta chains were all read from a single sample in a study of T-cell reconstitution after alpha-beta-depleted transplantation in children. Unique molecular identifiers were incorporated into the prepared TCRbeta library. TCRdb reanalysed the PCR reads using MiXCR and keeps one entry per CDR3 protein. The sample has approximately 30,000 distinct CDR3 sequences, 6.3% seen once. Sample: PBMCs, mostly from graft donor cells, taken 180 days after TCRalphabeta/CD19-depleted stem cell transplant. The receptors were gathered from a male patient younger than 18 who had a stem cell transplant for acute myeloid leukemia, so the T cells may come from the graft donor.

This clonotype was picked up many times. This CDR3 reads CASSSRTVPGEKLFF. CDR3 nucleotide sequence: TGTGCCAGCAGCTCTCGGACAGTTCCAGGGGAAAAACTGTTTTTT. The chain employs TRBV7-2 and TRBJ1-4; D perhaps matches TRBD1 (6 bases). V gave up 4 bases and J gave up 8 bases, with 17 bases separating them. CDR1 and CDR2 from the germline V gene are SGHTA and FQGNSA. The CDR3 is made up of 15 amino acids.

This clonotype was found many times. This sequence joins TRBV20-1 and TRBJ2-2; unclear D gene. Germline-derived CDR1 and CDR2 are DFQATT and SNEGSKA (reference sequence). V lost 0 bases, J lost 1 base, and 6 bases lay in between. The CDR3 is made up of 14 amino acids. CDR3 coding DNA: TGCAGTGCTAGAGAAGGCGGGAACACCGGGGAGCTGTTTTTT. Translation gives CSAREGGNTGELFF.

In its sample, this clonotype was seen many times. The CDR3, as DNA: TGTGCCAGCCTAAGGTTGCGGGAGGGCCTCTTCAATGAGCAGTTCTTC. Translation gives CASLRLREGLFNEQFF. The chain links TRBV2 to TRBJ2-1, with 9 bases that match TRBD2. Germline assignment: CDR1 SNHLY and CDR2 FYNNEI. The CDR3 runs to 16 residues. Germline trimming cut 8 bases from V and 6 bases from J; bases unmatched to any gene: 14.

This clonotype was found many times. The chain is built from TRBV27 and TRBJ1-1; 10 bases are a match to TRBD1. V shed 6 bases, J shed 2 bases, and the junction held 12 bases outside the gene matches. The CDR3 has 17 amino acids. Germline CDR1 reads MNHEY; CDR2 reads SMNVEV (reference sequence). CDR3 bases: TGTGCCAGCAGCCGAAGACAGGGGGCCAGCTATAACACTGAAGCTTTCTTT. This codes for CASSRRQGASYNTEAFF.

This clonotype was detected many times. The V and J genes are TRBV27 and TRBJ1-6; D might be TRBD1 (5 bases). The germline V and J ends were trimmed by 3 bases and 7 bases, with 10 bases remaining between them. Germline assignment: CDR1 MNHEY and CDR2 SMNVEV (reference sequence). The CDR3 sequence is 14 residues long. The CDR3 bases are TGTGCCAGCAGTTTTGGGGCCAGAAATTCACCCCTCCACTTT. Its protein product is CASSFGARNSPLHF.

The chain couples TRBV11-1 to TRBJ2-7; 11 positions agree with TRBD1. Looked up from germline, CDR1 is SGHAT and CDR2 is FQDESV (reference sequence). Trimming took 5 bases from V and 6 from J; bases not matched to a gene: 9. The CDR3 is 15 residues long. The CDR3 protein is CASSPQWTGGPEQYF. DNA of the CDR3: TGTGCCAGCAGCCCCCAATGGACAGGGGGCCCCGAGCAGTACTTC.

The rearrangement uses TRBV30 and TRBJ2-7, with D maybe TRBD2 (5 bases). The V end lost 4 bases, the J end lost 2 bases, and 9 bases lay between the germline ends. The CDR3 is 12 amino acids. Per the germline V gene, CDR1 is GTSNPN and CDR2 is SVGIG (reference sequence). CDR3 sequence reads: CAWTAGPYEQYF. The CDR3 nucleotides are TGTGCCTGGACGGCGGGTCCCTACGAGCAGTACTTC.

The table lists this clonotype with many counts. The chain combines TRBV6-2 or TRBV6-3 with TRBJ2-7; TRBD2 aligns across 14 bases. Germline lookup yields CDR1 MNHEY and CDR2 SVGEGT. The CDR3 extends over 16 amino acids. Trimming at V came to 2 bases and at J to 5 bases, leaving 5 bases not matched to a gene. The CDR3: CASSYGRLAGGNEQYF. CDR3 sequence (DNA): TGTGCCAGCAGTTACGGACGACTAGCGGGAGGGAACGAGCAGTACTTC.

At least ten counts were recorded for this clonotype. This rearrangement joins TRBV20-1 to TRBJ2-5, with D perhaps TRBD2 (5 bases). V lost 5 bases, J lost 5 bases, and 18 bases lay in between. CDR1 and CDR2 from the germline V gene are DFQATT and SNEGSKA (reference sequence). The CDR3 extends over 14 amino acids. CDR3 in amino acids: CSAGEPTRVETQYF. The DNA for the CDR3 is TGCAGTGCTGGCGAACCTACTAGGGTGGAGACCCAGTACTTC.

This clonotype showed up many times. CDR3 nucleotide sequence: TGTGCCAGCAGCCCGACTACAGGGCCCGGGGAGCTGTTTTTT. Amino acids: CASSPTTGPGELFF. The chain has TRBV9 and TRBJ2-2; possible D gene TRBD1, 6 bases. Germline V lookup: CDR1 SGDLS, CDR2 YYNGEE. The CDR3 is 14 amino acids. V was pared by 4 bases and J by 6 bases, with 13 bases between.

Only one count was recorded for this clonotype. The genes are TRBV10-1 and TRBJ2-7; D remains unclear. CDR1 WNHNN and CDR2 SYGVQD come from the germline V gene (reference sequence). V gave up 5 bases and J gave up 1 base, with 6 bases separating them. This CDR3 is built from 12 residues. The CDR3 DNA reads as TGCGCCAGCAGTCACTGGTCCTACGAGCAGTACGTC. Protein: CASSHWSYEQYV.

This clonotype was counted many times. This chain connects TRBV4-3 to TRBJ2-2; 12 nucleotides align to TRBD2. The CDR3 sequence is 18 residues long. The germline gives CDR1 LGHNA, CDR2 YSLEER. With 0 bases clipped from V and 2 bases from J, the junction kept 4 bases outside the gene matches. In nucleotides, the CDR3 is TGCGCCAGCAGCCAAGACCCCGGACTAGCGGGAAACACCGGGGAGCTGTTTTTT. The encoded protein is CASSQDPGLAGNTGELFF.

This clonotype has at least ten counts. The chain carries TRBV7-9 and TRBJ1-3, with D tentatively TRBD1 (6 bases). The germline V gene has CDR1 SEHNR and CDR2 FQNEAQ (reference sequence). This CDR3 has 15 amino acids. V was shortened by 2 bases and J by 12 bases, with 20 bases between the two germline ends. The CDR3 is CASSLYPGFQQGIYF. CDR3 sequence (DNA): TGTGCCAGCAGCTTATATCCGGGCTTCCAACAGGGCATATATTTT.

This clonotype was observed many times. The J gene is TRBJ2-3, the V gene TRBV5-4; D gene uncertain. In germline, CDR1 is SGHNT, CDR2 YYREEE (reference sequence). This CDR3 spans 12 amino acids. The ends were cut back, 2 bases at V and 2 bases at J, with 3 bases in the middle. CDR3 protein: CASSLYTDTQYF. CDR3 in DNA: TGTGCCAGCAGCTTATACACAGATACGCAGTATTTT.

This clonotype was picked up many times. The chain joins TRBV29-1 to TRBJ2-1, with TRBD2 matching over 7 bases. Germline V gene sequence: CDR1 SQVTM, CDR2 ANQGSEA. The CDR3 is 12 residues long. The CDR3 region has the DNA TGCAGTGCCGGGACTAACTACAATGAGCAGTTCTTC. Its translation: CSAGTNYNEQFF.

At least ten counts were recorded for this clonotype. The chain employs TRBV24-1 and TRBJ2-1; D not resolved. CDR3 length equals 12 residues. The V and J ends lost 4 bases and 2 bases respectively, with 2 bases between them. Germline assignment: CDR1 KGHDR and CDR2 SFDVKD. The CDR3 is CATSDPYNEQFF. The CDR3 nucleotides read TGTGCCACCAGTGACCCCTACAATGAGCAGTTCTTC.

V is TRBV6-2 or TRBV6-3 and J is TRBJ2-3, with 14 positions matching TRBD2. Germline V gene data show CDR1 as MNHEY and CDR2 as SVGEGT. This CDR3 spans 17 amino acids. V lost 5 bases, J lost 4 bases, and 8 bases stayed unmatched. As DNA, the CDR3 is TGTGCCAGCAGTAAACCGGGACTAGCGGGAGTTGCAGATACGCAGTATTTT. Its translation is CASSKPGLAGVADTQYF.

This chain joins TRBV11-2 and TRBJ2-3; no clear D. The germline V gene encodes CDR1 SGHAT and CDR2 FQNNGV. This CDR3 is built from 14 residues. The germline V and J ends were trimmed by 0 bases and 10 bases, with 14 bases remaining between them. Here the CDR3 reads CASSLEVLRFPQYF. The CDR3 DNA follows: TGTGCCAGCAGCTTAGAAGTTTTGAGGTTCCCGCAGTATTTT.

In its sample, this clonotype was seen many times. The chain combines TRBV27 with TRBJ2-2; D gene unclear. This CDR3 spans 13 amino acids. The V gene's germline CDR1 is MNHEY and CDR2 SMNVEV (reference sequence). V dropped 5 bases and J dropped 0 bases, with 4 bases sitting between them. CDR3 loop: CASSPTNTGELFF. CDR3 in DNA: TGTGCCAGCAGTCCGACGAACACCGGGGAGCTGTTTTTT.

This clonotype was detected many times. The CDR3 bases are TGCGCCAGCCGCCCGGATGCAAACTCCTACAATGAGCAGTTCTTC. Translating it yields CASRPDANSYNEQFF. The rearrangement joins TRBV5-1 to TRBJ2-1; no firm D call. V lost 7 bases to trimming and J lost 0 bases, with 14 bases between them. The CDR3 loop spans 15 amino acids. Germline CDR1 SGHRS, CDR2 YFSETQ.

This clonotype was observed many times. The rearrangement joins TRBV7-2 to TRBJ2-3; no reliable D call. This CDR3 region has 15 residues. V lost 8 bases to trimming and J lost 0 bases, with 15 bases between them. Germline-derived CDR1 and CDR2 are SGHTA and FQGNSA. For the CDR3, the DNA is TGTGCCAGCGTGGGAAGACCTTCTAGCACAGATACGCAGTATTTT. Translated, it gives CASVGRPSSTDTQYF.

Comment on this clonotype: Its ends do not fully match the called genes, so a read error is possible. V is TRBV5-6 and J is TRBJ1-5; perhaps TRBD1 as D (5 bases). This CDR3 region has 15 residues. Germline-derived CDR1 and CDR2 are SGHDT and YYEEEE. The CDR3 sequence is CASSPGPFSKQPQHF. CDR3 bases: TGTGCCAGCAGCCCGGGGCCCTTTAGCAAGCAGCCCCAGCATTTT.

This clonotype was seen at least ten times. The chain combines TRBV29-1 with TRBJ2-5, with TRBD2 identical over 8 bases. The germline V gene encodes CDR1 SQVTM and CDR2 ANQGSEA. This CDR3 comprises 12 residues. Trimming took 6 bases from V and 4 from J; bases not matched to a gene: 4. The CDR3, as DNA: TGCAGCGTAAGCGGGGGACCAGAGACCCAGTACTTC. This gives the protein CSVSGGPETQYF.

At least ten counts were recorded for this clonotype. The chain joins TRBV3-1 to TRBJ1-2, with TRBD1 as a possible D gene (5 bases). Trimming removed 0 bases from V and 7 bases from J, with 9 bases in between. The CDR3 is 13 amino acids. CDR1 LGHDT and CDR2 YNNKEL come from the germline V gene (reference sequence). The DNA of the CDR3 is TGTGCCAGCAGCCAAGAGTTCAGGGTTGGCTACACCTTC. Its translation: CASSQEFRVGYTF.

In its sample, this clonotype was seen many times. This chain joins TRBV2 and TRBJ2-7, with TRBD2 matching 7 bases. J lost 3 bases, V lost 6 bases, and 5 bases had no gene match. The CDR3 contains 13 residues. Germline assignment: CDR1 SNHLY and CDR2 FYNNEI. CDR3 residues: CASRGGEIYEQYF. CDR3 in DNA: TGTGCCAGCAGGGGGGGGGAGATCTACGAGCAGTACTTC.